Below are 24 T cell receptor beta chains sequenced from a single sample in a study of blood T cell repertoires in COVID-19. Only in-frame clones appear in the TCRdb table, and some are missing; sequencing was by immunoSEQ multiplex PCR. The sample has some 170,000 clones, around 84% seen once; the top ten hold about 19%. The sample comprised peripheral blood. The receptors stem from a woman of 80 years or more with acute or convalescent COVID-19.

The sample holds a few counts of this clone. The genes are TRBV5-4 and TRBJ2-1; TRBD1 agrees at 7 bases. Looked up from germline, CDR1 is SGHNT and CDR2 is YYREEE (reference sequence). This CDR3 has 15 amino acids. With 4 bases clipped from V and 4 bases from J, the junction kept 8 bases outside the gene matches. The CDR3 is CASSKPGQKYNEQFF. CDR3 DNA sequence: TGTGCCAGCAGCAAACCGGGACAGAAATACAATGAGCAGTTCTTC.

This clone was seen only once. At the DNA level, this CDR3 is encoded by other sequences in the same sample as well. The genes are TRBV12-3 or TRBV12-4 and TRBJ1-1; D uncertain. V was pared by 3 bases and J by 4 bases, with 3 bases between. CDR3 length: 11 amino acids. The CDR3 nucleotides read TGTGCCAGCAGTTTCTCCACTGAAGCTTTCTTT. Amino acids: CASSFSTEAFF.

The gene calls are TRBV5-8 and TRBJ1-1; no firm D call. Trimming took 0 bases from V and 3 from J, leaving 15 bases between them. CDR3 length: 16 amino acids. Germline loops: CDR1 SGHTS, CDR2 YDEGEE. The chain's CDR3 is CASSLVWEGRDTEAFF. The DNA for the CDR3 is TGTGCCAGCAGCTTGGTGTGGGAGGGAAGGGACACTGAAGCTTTCTTT.

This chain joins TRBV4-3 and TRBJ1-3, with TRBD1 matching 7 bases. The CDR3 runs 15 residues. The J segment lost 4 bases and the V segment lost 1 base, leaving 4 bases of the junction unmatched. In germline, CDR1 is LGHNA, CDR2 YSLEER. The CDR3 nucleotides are TGCGCCAGCAGCCAAGGTACAGGGGTCGGAAACACCATATATTTT. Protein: CASSQGTGVGNTIYF.

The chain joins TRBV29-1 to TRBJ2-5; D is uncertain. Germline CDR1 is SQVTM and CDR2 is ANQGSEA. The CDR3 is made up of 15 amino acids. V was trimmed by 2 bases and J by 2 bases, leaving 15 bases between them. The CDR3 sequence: CSVEKMGTLQETQYF. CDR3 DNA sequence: TGCAGCGTTGAAAAAATGGGCACTCTTCAAGAGACCCAGTACTTC. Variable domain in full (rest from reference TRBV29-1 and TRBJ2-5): SAVISQKPSRDICQRGTSLTIQCQVDSQVTMMFWYRQQPGQSLTLIATANQGSEATYESGFVIDKFPISRPNLTFSTLTVSNMSPEDSSIYLCSVEKMGTLQETQYFGPGTRLLVL.

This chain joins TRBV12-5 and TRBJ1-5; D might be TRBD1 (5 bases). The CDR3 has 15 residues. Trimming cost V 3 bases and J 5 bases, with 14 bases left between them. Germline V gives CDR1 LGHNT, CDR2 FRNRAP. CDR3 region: CASGLLGGVHQPQHF. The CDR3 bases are TGTGCTAGTGGTTTACTGGGGGGAGTTCATCAGCCCCAGCATTTT.

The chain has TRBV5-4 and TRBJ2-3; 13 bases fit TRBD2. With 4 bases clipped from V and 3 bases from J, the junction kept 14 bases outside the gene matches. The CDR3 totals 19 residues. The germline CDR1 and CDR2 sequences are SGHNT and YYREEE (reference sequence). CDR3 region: CASSPTRTSGSKGTDTQYF. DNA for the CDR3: TGTGCCAGCAGCCCAACGAGGACTAGCGGGAGTAAGGGAACAGATACGCAGTATTTT. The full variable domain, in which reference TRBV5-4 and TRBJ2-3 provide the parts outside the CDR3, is ETGVTQSPTHLIKTRGQQVTLRCSSQSGHNTVSWYQQALGQGPQFIFQYYREEENGRGNFPPRFSGLQFPNYSSELNVNALELDDSALYLCASSPTRTSGSKGTDTQYFGPGTRLTVL.

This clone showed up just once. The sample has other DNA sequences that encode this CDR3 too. This CDR3 is CSVGDRATNEKLFF. Written as DNA, the CDR3 is TGCAGCGTTGGAGACAGGGCAACTAATGAAAAACTGTTTTTT. The chain joins TRBV29-1 to TRBJ1-4; the match to TRBD1 covers 7 bases. The germline V gene has CDR1 SQVTM and CDR2 ANQGSEA. V lost 4 bases, J lost 0 bases, and 2 bases stayed unmatched. CDR3 length: 14 amino acids.

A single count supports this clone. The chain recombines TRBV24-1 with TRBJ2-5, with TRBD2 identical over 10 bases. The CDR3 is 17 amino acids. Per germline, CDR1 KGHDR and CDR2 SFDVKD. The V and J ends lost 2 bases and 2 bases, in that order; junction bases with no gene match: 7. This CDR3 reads CATSDSLLAGDQETQYF. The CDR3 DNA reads TGTGCCACCAGTGATTCATTGCTAGCGGGGGATCAAGAGACCCAGTACTTC.

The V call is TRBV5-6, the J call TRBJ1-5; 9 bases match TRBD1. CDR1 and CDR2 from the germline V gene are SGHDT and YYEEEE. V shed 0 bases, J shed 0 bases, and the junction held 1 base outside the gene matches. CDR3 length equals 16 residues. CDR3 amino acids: CASSLGTGASNQPQHF. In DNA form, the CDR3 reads TGTGCCAGCAGCTTGGGGACAGGGGCTAGCAATCAGCCCCAGCATTTT. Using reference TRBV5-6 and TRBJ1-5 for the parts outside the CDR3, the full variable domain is DAGVTQSPTHLIKTRGQQVTLRCSPKSGHDTVSWYQQALGQGPQFIFQYYEEEERQRGNFPDRFSGHQFPNYSSELNVNALLLGDSALYLCASSLGTGASNQPQHFGDGTRLSIL.

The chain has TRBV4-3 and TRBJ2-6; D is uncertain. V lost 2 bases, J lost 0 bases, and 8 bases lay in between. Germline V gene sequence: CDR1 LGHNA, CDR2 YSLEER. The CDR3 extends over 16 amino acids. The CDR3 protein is CASSQSFSSGANVLTF. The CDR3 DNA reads TGCGCCAGCAGCCAATCTTTCAGCTCTGGGGCCAACGTCCTGACTTTC.

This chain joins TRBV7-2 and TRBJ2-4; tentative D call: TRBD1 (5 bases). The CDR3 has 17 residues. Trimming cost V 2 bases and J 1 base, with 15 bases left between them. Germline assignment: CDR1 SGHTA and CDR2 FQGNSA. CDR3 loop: CASSLIGARSAKNIQYF. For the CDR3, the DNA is TGTGCCAGCAGCTTAATAGGGGCAAGGAGTGCCAAAAACATTCAGTACTTC.

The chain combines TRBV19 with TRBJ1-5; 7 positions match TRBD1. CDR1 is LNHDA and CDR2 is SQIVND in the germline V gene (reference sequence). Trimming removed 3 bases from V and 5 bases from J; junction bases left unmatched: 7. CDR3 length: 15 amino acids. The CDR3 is CASSINRGRDQPQHF. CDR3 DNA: TGTGCCAGTAGTATTAACAGGGGTCGCGATCAGCCCCAGCATTTT.

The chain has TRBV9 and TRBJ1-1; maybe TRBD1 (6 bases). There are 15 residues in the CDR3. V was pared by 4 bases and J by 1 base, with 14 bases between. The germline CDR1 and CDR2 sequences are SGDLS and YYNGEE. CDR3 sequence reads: CASSPRTDPNTEAFF. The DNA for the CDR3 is TGTGCCAGCAGCCCCCGGACAGACCCGAACACTGAAGCTTTCTTT.

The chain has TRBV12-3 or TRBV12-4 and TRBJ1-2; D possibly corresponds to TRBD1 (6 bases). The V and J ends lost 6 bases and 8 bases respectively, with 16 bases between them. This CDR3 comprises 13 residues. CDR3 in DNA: TGTGCCAGCAGCCGCGACAGGACTGGGGGCTACACCTTC. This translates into CASSRDRTGGYTF.

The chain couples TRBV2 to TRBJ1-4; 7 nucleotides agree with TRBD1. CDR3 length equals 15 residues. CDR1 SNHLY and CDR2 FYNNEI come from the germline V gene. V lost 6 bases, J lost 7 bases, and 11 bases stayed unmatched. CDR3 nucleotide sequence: TGTGCCAGCAGGGGACAGCCCCTAAGAGGTGAAAAACTGTTTTTT. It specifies CASRGQPLRGEKLFF.

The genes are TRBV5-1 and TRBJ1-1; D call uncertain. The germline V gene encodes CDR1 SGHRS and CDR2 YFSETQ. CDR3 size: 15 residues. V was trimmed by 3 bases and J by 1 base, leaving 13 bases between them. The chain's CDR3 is CASSWSEVSNTEAFF. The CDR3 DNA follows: TGCGCCAGCAGCTGGTCAGAGGTCTCGAACACTGAAGCTTTCTTT.

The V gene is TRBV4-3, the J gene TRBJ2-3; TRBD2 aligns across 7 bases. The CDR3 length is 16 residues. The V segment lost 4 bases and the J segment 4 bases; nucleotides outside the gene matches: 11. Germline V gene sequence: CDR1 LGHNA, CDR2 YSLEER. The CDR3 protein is CASSPSSGVGADTQYF. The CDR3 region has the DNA TGCGCCAGCAGCCCGTCCAGCGGGGTAGGGGCAGATACGCAGTATTTT.

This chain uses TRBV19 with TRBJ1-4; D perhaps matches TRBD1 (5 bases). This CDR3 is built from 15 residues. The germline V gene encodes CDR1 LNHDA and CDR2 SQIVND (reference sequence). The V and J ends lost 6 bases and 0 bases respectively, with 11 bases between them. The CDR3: CASSPGQATNEKLFF. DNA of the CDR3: TGTGCCAGTAGCCCCGGACAAGCAACTAATGAAAAACTGTTTTTT.

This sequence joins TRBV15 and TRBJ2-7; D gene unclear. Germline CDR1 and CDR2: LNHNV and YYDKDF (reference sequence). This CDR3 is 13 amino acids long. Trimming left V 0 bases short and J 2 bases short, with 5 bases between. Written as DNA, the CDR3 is TGTGCCACCAGCAGAGATGCGGCCTACGAGCAGTACTTC. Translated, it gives CATSRDAAYEQYF.

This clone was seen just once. CDR3 loop: CASSVVGQRGTSRYNEQFF. CDR3 nucleotide sequence: TGTGCCAGCAGCGTAGTGGGGCAGCGGGGGACCTCACGATACAATGAGCAGTTCTTC. This chain connects TRBV9 to TRBJ2-1; TRBD2 aligns across 8 bases. Unmatched junction bases numbered 15, after V lost 0 bases and J lost 4 bases. CDR3 length: 19 residues. The germline gives CDR1 SGDLS, CDR2 YYNGEE.

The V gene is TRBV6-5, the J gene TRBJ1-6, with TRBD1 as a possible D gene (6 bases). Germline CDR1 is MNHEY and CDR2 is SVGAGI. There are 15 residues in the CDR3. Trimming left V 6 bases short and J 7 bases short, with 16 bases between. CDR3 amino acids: CASRQGTELNSPLHF. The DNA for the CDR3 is TGTGCCAGCAGACAGGGAACCGAACTCAATTCACCCCTCCACTTT.

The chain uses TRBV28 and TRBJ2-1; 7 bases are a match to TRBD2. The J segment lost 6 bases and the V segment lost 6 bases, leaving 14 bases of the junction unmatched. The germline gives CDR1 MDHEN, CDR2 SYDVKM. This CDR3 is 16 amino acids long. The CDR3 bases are TGTGCCAGCAGCCCTTGGGGAGGGTCTAGGGGCAATGAGCAGTTCTTC. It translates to CASSPWGGSRGNEQFF.

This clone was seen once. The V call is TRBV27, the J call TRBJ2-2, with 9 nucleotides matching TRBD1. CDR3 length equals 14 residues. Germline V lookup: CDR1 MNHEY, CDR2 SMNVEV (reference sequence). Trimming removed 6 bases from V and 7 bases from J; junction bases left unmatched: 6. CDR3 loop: CASRGQGIIGELFF. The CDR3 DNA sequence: TGTGCCAGCAGAGGACAGGGGATAATCGGGGAGCTGTTTTTT.